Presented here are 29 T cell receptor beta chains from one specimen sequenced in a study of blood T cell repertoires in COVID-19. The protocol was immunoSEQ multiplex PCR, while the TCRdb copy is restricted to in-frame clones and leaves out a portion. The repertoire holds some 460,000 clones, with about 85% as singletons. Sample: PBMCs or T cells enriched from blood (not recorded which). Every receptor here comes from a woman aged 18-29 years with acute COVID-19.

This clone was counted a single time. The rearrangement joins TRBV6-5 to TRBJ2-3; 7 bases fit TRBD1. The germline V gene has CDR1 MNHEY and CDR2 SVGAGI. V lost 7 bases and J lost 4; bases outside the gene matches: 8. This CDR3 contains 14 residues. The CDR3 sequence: CASKKRDRSDTQYF. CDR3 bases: TGTGCCAGCAAAAAAAGGGACAGATCAGATACGCAGTATTTT.

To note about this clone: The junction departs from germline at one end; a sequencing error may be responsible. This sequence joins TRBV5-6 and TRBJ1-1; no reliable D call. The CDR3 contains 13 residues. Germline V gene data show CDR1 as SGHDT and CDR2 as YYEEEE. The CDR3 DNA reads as TGTGCCAGCAGCTTGGCCCTGGACGGGAGGTTAGTCTTT. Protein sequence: CASSLALDGRLVF.

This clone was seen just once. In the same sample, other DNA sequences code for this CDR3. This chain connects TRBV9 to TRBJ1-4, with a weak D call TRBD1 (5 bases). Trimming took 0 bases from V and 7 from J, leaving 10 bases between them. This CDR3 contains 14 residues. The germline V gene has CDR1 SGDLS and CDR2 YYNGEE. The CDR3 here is CASSVGQGGEKLFF. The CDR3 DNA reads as TGTGCCAGCAGCGTAGGTCAGGGCGGTGAAAAACTGTTTTTT.

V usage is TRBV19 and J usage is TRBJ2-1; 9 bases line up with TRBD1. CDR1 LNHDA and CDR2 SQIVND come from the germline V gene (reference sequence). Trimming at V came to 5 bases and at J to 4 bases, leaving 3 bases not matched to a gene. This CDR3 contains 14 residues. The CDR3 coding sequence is TGTGCCAGTAGTCGGGACAGGGCGTACAATGAGCAGTTCTTC. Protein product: CASSRDRAYNEQFF.

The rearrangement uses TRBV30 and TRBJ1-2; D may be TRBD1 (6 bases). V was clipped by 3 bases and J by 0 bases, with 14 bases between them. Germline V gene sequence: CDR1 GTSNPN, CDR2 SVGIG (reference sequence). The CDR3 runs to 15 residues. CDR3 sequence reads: CAWSGPDRANYGYTF. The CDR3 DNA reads TGTGCCTGGAGCGGACCGGACAGAGCTAACTATGGCTACACCTTC.

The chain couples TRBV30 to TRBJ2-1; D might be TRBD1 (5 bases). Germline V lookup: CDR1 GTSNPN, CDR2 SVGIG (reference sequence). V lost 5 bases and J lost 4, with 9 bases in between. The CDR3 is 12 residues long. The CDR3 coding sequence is TGTGCCTGGTCCCGACAGTACAATGAGCAGTTCTTC. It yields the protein CAWSRQYNEQFF.

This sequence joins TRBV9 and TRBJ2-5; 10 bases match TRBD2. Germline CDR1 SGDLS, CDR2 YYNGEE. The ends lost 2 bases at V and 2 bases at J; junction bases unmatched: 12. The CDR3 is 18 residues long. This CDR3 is CASSVSPSGRNRQETQYF. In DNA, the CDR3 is TGTGCCAGCAGCGTTAGTCCTAGCGGGAGAAACCGTCAAGAGACCCAGTACTTC. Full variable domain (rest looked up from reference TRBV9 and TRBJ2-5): DSGVTQTPKHLITATGQRVTLRCSPRSGDLSVYWYQQSLDQGLQFLIQYYNGEERAKGNILERFSAQQFPDLHSELNLSSLELGDSALYFCASSVSPSGRNRQETQYFGPGTRLLVL.

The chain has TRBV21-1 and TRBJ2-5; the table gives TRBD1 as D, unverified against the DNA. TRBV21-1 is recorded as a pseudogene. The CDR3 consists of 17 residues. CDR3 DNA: TGTGCCAGCAGCAAAAGGAGGGGGCGGGCGTACCAAGAGACCCAGTACTTC. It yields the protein CASSKRRGRAYQETQYF.

The CDR3 region has the DNA TGCAGCGTTCCCGGACAGGGGAACACTGAAGCTTTCTTT. This sequence encodes CSVPGQGNTEAFF. This chain connects TRBV29-1 to TRBJ1-1; 8 bases are shared with TRBD1. The J segment lost 1 base and the V segment lost 5 bases, leaving 3 bases of the junction unmatched. Germline CDR1 is SQVTM and CDR2 is ANQGSEA. This CDR3 region has 13 residues.

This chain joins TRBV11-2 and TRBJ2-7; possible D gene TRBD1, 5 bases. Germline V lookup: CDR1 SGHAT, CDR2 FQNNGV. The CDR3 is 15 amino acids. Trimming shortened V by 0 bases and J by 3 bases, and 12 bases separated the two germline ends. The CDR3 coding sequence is TGTGCCAGCAGCTTAGAGGCAGGGAAAAACTACGAGCAGTACTTC. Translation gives CASSLEAGKNYEQYF.

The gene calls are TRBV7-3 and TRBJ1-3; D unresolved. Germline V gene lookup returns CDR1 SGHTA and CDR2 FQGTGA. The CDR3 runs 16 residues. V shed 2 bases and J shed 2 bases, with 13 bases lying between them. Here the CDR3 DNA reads TGTGCCAGCAGCTTAGGTCCCGGAGGGACTGGAAACACCATATATTTT. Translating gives CASSLGPGGTGNTIYF.

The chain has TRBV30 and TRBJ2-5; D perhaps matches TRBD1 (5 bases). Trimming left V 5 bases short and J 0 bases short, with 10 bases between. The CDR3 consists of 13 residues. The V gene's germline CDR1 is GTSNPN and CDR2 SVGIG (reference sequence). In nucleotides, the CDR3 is TGTGCCTGGCACAGGCCTGACCAAGAGACCCAGTACTTC. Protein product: CAWHRPDQETQYF.

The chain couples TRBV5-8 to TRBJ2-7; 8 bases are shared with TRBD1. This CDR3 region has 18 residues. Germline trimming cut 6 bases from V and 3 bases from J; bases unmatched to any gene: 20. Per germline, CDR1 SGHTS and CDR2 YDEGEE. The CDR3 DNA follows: TGTGCCAGCATCCCCGTTGGTTCCGGGACAGGACATATCTACGAGCAGTACTTC. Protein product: CASIPVGSGTGHIYEQYF.

CDR3 in amino acids: CASSIRGGNYNSPLHF. The CDR3 DNA sequence: TGTGCCAGTAGTATAAGGGGAGGGAACTATAATTCACCCCTCCACTTT. V usage is TRBV19 and J usage is TRBJ1-6; D might be TRBD1 (5 bases). CDR1 is LNHDA, CDR2 SQIVND, per germline (reference sequence). The V end lost 2 bases, the J end lost 3 bases, and 11 bases lay between the germline ends. The CDR3 length is 16 residues.

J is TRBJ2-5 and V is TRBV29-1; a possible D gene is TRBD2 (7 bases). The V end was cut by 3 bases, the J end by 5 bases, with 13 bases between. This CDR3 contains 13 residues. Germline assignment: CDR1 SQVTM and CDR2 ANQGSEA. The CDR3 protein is CSVERGRGETQYF. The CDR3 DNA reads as TGCAGCGTTGAGCGGGGGCGGGGGGAGACCCAGTACTTC.

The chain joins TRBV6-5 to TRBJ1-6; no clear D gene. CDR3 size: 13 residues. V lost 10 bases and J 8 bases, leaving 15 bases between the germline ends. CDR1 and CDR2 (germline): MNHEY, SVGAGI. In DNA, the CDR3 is TGTGCCACCCATCAGGAACAAGATTCACCCCTCCACTTT. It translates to CATHQEQDSPLHF.

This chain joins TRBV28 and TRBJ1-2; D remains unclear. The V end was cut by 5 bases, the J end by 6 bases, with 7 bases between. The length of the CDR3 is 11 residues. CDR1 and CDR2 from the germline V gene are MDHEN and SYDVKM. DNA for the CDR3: TGTGCCAGCAGTGTGAGAAATGGCTACACCTTC. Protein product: CASSVRNGYTF.

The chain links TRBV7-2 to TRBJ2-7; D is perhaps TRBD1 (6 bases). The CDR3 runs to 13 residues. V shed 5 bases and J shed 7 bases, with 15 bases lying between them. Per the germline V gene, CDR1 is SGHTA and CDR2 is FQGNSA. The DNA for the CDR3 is TGTGCCAGCAGCATGGACAGTGAAGGAGAGCAGTACTTC. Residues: CASSMDSEGEQYF. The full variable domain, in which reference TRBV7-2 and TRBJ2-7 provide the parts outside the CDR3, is GAGVSQSPSNKVTEKGKDVELRCDPISGHTALYWYRQSLGQGLEFLIYFQGNSAPDKSGLPSDRFSAERTGGSVSTLTIQRTQQEDSAVYLCASSMDSEGEQYFGPGTRLTVT.

The CDR3 coding sequence is TGTGCCAGCAGCACCCGCACCGGGACAGGGAACGAGCAGTACTTC. As protein: CASSTRTGTGNEQYF. V gene TRBV7-9 combines with J gene TRBJ2-7; TRBD1 matches at 9 bases. This CDR3 comprises 15 residues. Germline assignment: CDR1 SEHNR and CDR2 FQNEAQ (reference sequence). V trimming: 5 bases; J trimming: 5 bases; junction bases outside the gene matches: 10.

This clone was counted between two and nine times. CDR3 DNA sequence: TGCGCCAGCACAGGGTCGGATGCTACCGGGGAGCTGTTTTTT. This gives the protein CASTGSDATGELFF. The chain joins TRBV5-1 to TRBJ2-2; D possibly corresponds to TRBD1 (5 bases). This CDR3 is built from 14 residues. With 6 bases removed from V and 5 bases from J, the gap between germline ends came to 14 bases. Per germline, CDR1 SGHRS and CDR2 YFSETQ.

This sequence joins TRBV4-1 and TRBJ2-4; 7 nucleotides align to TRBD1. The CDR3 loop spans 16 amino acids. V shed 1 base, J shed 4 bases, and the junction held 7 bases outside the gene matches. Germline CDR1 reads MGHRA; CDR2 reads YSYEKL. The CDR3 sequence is CASSQGGPGGKNIQYF. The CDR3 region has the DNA TGCGCCAGCAGCCAAGGTGGACCAGGGGGAAAAAACATTCAGTACTTC.

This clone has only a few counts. The CDR3 bases are TGTGCCAGCAGTGCCAGGTATAGCAATCAGCCCCAGCATTTT. Encoded protein: CASSARYSNQPQHF. The chain employs TRBV25-1 and TRBJ1-5; D unresolved. The CDR3 sequence is 14 residues long. Germline V gene sequence: CDR1 MGHDK, CDR2 SYGVNS. V was shortened by 4 bases and J by 0 bases, with 7 bases between the two germline ends. The whole variable domain, filled in from reference TRBV25-1 and TRBJ1-5, reads EADIYQTPRYLVIGTGKKITLECSQTMGHDKMYWYQQDPGMELHLIHYSYGVNSTEKGDLSSESTVSRIRTEHFPLTLESARPSHTSQYLCASSARYSNQPQHFGDGTRLSIL.

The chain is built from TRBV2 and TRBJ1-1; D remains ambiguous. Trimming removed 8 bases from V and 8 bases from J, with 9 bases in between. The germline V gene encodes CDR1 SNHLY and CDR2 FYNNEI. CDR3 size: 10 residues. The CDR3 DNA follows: TGTGCCAGCGAGGGTCCCGAAGCTTTCTTT. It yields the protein CASEGPEAFF.

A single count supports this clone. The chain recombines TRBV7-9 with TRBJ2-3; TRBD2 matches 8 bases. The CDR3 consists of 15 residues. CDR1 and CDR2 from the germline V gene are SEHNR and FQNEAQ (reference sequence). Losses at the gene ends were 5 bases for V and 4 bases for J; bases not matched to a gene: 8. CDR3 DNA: TGTGCCAGCAGCGCGGGGGGCTTCGGGGCAGATACGCAGTATTTT. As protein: CASSAGGFGADTQYF.

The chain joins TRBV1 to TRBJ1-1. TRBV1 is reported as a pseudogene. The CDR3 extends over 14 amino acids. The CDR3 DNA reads TGCACCAGCAGCCAAGGCCGAGAGAGGACTGAAGCTTTCTTT. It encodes CTSSQGRERTEAFF.

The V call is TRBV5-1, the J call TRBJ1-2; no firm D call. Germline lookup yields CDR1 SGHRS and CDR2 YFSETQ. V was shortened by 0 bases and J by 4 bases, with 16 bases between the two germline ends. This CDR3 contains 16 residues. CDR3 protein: CASSLGAANRVYGYTF. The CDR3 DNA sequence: TGCGCCAGCAGCTTGGGCGCAGCCAATCGGGTCTATGGCTACACCTTC.

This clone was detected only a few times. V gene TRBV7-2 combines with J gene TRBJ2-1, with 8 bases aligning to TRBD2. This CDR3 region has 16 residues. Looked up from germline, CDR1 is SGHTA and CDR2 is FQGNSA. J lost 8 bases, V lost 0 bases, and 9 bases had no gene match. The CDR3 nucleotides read TGTGCCAGCAGCTTAGCGCTCCTAGCGGGTCCGGATGAGCAGTTCTTC. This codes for CASSLALLAGPDEQFF.

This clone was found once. The CDR3 spells CASGQQSEFF. In nucleotides, the CDR3 is TGTGCTAGTGGTCAGCAGAGCGAGTTCTTC. The chain has TRBV12-5 and TRBJ2-1; no clear D. Germline assignment: CDR1 LGHNT and CDR2 FRNRAP. CDR3 length equals 10 residues. V was pared by 5 bases and J by 14 bases, with 10 bases between.

The DNA for the CDR3 is TGTGCCAGCAGCCCATCTCAGGGGAAGTGGGGCAATCAGCCCCAGCATTTT. Translation gives CASSPSQGKWGNQPQHF. The chain links TRBV7-9 to TRBJ1-5; perhaps TRBD1 as D (6 bases). Germline lookup yields CDR1 SEHNR and CDR2 FQNEAQ (reference sequence). The CDR3 has 17 amino acids. V lost 5 bases, J lost 2 bases, and 19 bases lay in between.